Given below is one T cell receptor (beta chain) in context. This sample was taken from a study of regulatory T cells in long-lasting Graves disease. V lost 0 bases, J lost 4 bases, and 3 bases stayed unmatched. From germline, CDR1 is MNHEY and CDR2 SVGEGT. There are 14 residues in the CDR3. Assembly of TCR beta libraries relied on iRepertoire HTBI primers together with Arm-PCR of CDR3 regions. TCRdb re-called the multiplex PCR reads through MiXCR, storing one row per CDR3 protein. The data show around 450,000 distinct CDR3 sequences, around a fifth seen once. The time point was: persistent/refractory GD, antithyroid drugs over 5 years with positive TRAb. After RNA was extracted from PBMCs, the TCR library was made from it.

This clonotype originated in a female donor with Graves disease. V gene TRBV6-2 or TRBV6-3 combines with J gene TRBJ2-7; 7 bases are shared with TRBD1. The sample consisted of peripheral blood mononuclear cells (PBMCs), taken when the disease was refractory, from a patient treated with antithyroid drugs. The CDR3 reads CASSYSTGAYEQYF. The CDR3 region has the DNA TGTGCCAGCAGTTACTCAACAGGGGCGTACGAGCAGTACTTC.